The clone carrying this T cell receptor (beta chain) was detected ten times or more. What it binds is not known. TCR beta CDR3 sequences were amplified from RNA transcripts. When the TCR CDR3 underwent first-round RT-PCR, the HTBI primer set was used. TCRdb itself ran the multiplex PCR reads through MiXCR, one entry per CDR3 protein. The profile shows roughly 500,000 distinct CDR3 sequences, over 45% of them singletons. Not enrolled were patients with uncontrolled infection, other autoimmune disease, pregnancy or lactation. These data belong to a study of T cells in Graves' hyperthyroidism and ophthalmopathy. Broader study findings: Blood samples included most of the expanded thyroid clonotypes exceeding 0.001.

The clonotype comes from an adult woman with Graves' disease, either hyperthyroidism or ophthalmopathy (not recorded which). The sample taken for sequencing was peripheral blood or thyroid tissue (not recorded which).

The CDR3 loop is CASSGTHKETQYF. The DNA of the CDR3 is TGCGCCAGCAGCGGGACACACAAAGAGACCCAGTACTTC. V is TRBV5-1 and J is TRBJ2-5, with D tentatively TRBD1 (6 bases). This CDR3 is built from 13 residues. Germline lookup yields CDR1 SGHRS and CDR2 YFSETQ. The germline V and J ends were trimmed by 4 bases and 3 bases, with 10 bases remaining between them.